The count of the clone carrying this T cell receptor beta chain is one. Its specificity is unknown. These data come from a study of OX40 agonist ivuxolimab in advanced cancers. Turning to the study itself: An agonistic human IgG2 monoclonal antibody against OX40 (CD134) was given. Patients got intravenous ivuxolimab at 0.01 to 10 mg/kg every 2 weeks.

Germline values: CDR1 SGHVS, CDR2 FQNEAQ. The CDR3 runs to 13 residues. V was pared by 5 bases and J by 0 bases, with 5 bases between. The protocol was immunoSEQ multiplex PCR, while the TCRdb copy is restricted to in-frame clones and leaves out a portion. The sample records tens of thousands of clones, 84% being singletons. General study findings and limits: Among some nonresponders, normalized T-cell clonal expansion was also low. Not determined was the antigen specificity of the expanded peripheral T cells.

The specimen comprised CD4+ or CD8+ T cells sorted from blood, sampled in a trial of the OX40 agonist ivuxolimab. This clonotype was sampled from an adult with an advanced solid tumor such as melanoma, head and neck, liver or kidney cancer. The genes are TRBV7-8 and TRBJ1-5, with D hard to call. CDR3 region: CASSRGSNQPQHF. Here the CDR3 DNA reads TGTGCCAGCAGCCGCGGTAGCAATCAGCCCCAGCATTTT.